The 26 T cell receptor beta chains below come from one sample, sequenced in a study of blood T cell repertoires in COVID-19. Measured with immunoSEQ multiplex PCR; TCRdb has only the in-frame clones, and not every one. This table has approximately 90,000 clones, 86% appearing once. The sample consisted of peripheral blood. Receptors originate from a man older than 75 with active or convalescent COVID-19.

CDR3 DNA sequence: TGTGCCAGCAGTGGCCTTGGAGCGGGAGGTGGCTTTGAGCAGTTCTTC. Protein sequence: CASSGLGAGGGFEQFF. V usage is TRBV2 and J usage is TRBJ2-1; 9 bases line up with TRBD2. Germline lookup yields CDR1 SNHLY and CDR2 FYNNEI. There are 16 residues in the CDR3. V gave up 4 bases and J gave up 9 bases; unmatched junction bases: 13. The full variable domain, completed using reference TRBV2 and TRBJ2-1, is EPEVTQTPSHQVTQMGQEVILRCVPISNHLYFYWYRQILGQKVEFLVSFYNNEISEKSEIFDDQFSVERPDGSNFTLKIRSTKLEDSAMYFCASSGLGAGGGFEQFFGPGTRLTVL.

V and J are TRBV27 and TRBJ2-7; D may be TRBD1 (7 bases). Germline CDR1 reads MNHEY; CDR2 reads SMNVEV (reference sequence). The CDR3 runs 16 residues. V lost 3 bases to trimming and J lost 0 bases, with 15 bases between them. The CDR3 region is CASSLDLRDSSYEQYF. CDR3 nucleotide sequence: TGTGCCAGCAGTTTGGACCTGCGGGACAGCTCCTACGAGCAGTACTTC.

The chain uses TRBV7-9 and TRBJ2-6; 8 nucleotides match TRBD1. The junction had 0 bases not matched to a gene; V was cut back by 5 bases and J by 3 bases. The V gene's germline CDR1 is SEHNR and CDR2 FQNEAQ (reference sequence). The CDR3 is made up of 14 amino acids. The CDR3 DNA reads TGTGCCAGCAGCGACAGGGGTGGGGCCAACGTCCTGACTTTC. The encoded protein is CASSDRGGANVLTF.

This chain links TRBV12-3 or TRBV12-4 with TRBJ2-3; 7 nucleotides align to TRBD2. The V segment lost 7 bases and the J segment 4 bases; nucleotides outside the gene matches: 5. This CDR3 is built from 13 residues. The CDR3 is CASTLRGADTQYF. The DNA for the CDR3 is TGTGCCAGCACCTTACGGGGGGCAGATACGCAGTATTTT.

This clone was recorded a few times. The chain carries TRBV5-4 and TRBJ2-1, with D possibly matching TRBD2 (5 bases). The CDR3 contains 16 residues. The germline V gene encodes CDR1 SGHNT and CDR2 YYREEE (reference sequence). V was cut by 3 bases and J by 0 bases, with 13 bases left in between. This CDR3 is CASSSGLLSSYNEQFF. CDR3 DNA: TGTGCCAGCAGCTCTGGACTCCTGAGCTCCTACAATGAGCAGTTCTTC.

This chain connects TRBV11-3 to TRBJ2-1; D is perhaps TRBD1 (6 bases). This CDR3 region has 17 residues. Germline V gene sequence: CDR1 SGHNT, CDR2 YENEEA. Trimming stripped 1 base from V and 0 bases from J, with 13 bases between. Here the CDR3 reads CASSLAWGHSSYNEQFF. CDR3 DNA: TGTGCCAGCAGCTTAGCTTGGGGGCACAGCTCCTACAATGAGCAGTTCTTC.

V gene TRBV28 combines with J gene TRBJ1-2; 8 bases align to TRBD1. Losses at the gene ends were 6 bases for V and 6 bases for J; bases not matched to a gene: 6. Germline CDR1 is MDHEN and CDR2 is SYDVKM. This CDR3 is 13 amino acids long. This chain's CDR3 is CASRNRGLDGYTF. The DNA of the CDR3 is TGTGCCAGCAGGAACAGGGGGTTAGATGGCTACACCTTC.

The genes are TRBV3-1 (or the pseudogene TRBV3-2) and TRBJ1-5; 7 nucleotides match TRBD1. After removal of 2 bases from V and 10 bases from J, the junction contained 8 bases not matched to a gene. CDR1 and CDR2 from the germline V gene are LGHDT and YNNKEL (reference sequence). CDR3 length: 14 amino acids. The CDR3 loop is CASSQWARDSPQHF. DNA of the CDR3: TGTGCCAGCAGCCAATGGGCCCGGGACAGCCCCCAGCATTTT.

J is TRBJ2-5 and V is TRBV7-2; 7 nucleotides align to TRBD1. The CDR3 contains 13 residues. Germline-derived CDR1 and CDR2 are SGHTA and FQGNSA. The V and J ends lost 4 bases and 2 bases, in that order; junction bases with no gene match: 1. In DNA, the CDR3 is TGTGCCAGCAGCTGGGGACAGCAAGAGACCCAGTACTTC. Encoded protein: CASSWGQQETQYF.

The chain employs TRBV7-9 and TRBJ2-3; TRBD2 might be the D (6 bases). There are 15 residues in the CDR3. Germline V gene lookup returns CDR1 SEHNR and CDR2 FQNEAQ (reference sequence). V lost 5 bases and J lost 0, with 12 bases in between. The CDR3 bases are TGTGCCAGCAGCCCGACTAGTAGTAGCACAGATACGCAGTATTTT. Its protein product is CASSPTSSSTDTQYF.

The rearrangement joins TRBV10-3 to TRBJ2-2, with 7 bases fitting TRBD2. The length of the CDR3 is 14 residues. V was clipped by 6 bases and J by 2 bases; unmatched bases: 3. CDR1 and CDR2 from the germline V gene are ENHRY and SYGVKD. The CDR3 nucleotides are TGTGCCATCAGAGCTAGCGGAAACACCGGGGAGCTGTTTTTT. Translating gives CAIRASGNTGELFF.

The chain employs TRBV6-1 and TRBJ1-3, with a weak D call TRBD1 (5 bases). The V end was cut by 3 bases, the J end by 2 bases, with 5 bases between. The CDR3 is 13 amino acids. The germline V gene has CDR1 MNHNS and CDR2 SASEGT. The CDR3: CASSDRAGNTIYF. The CDR3 DNA follows: TGTGCCAGCAGTGACAGGGCTGGAAACACCATATATTTT.

The chain joins TRBV28 to TRBJ1-5, with D unresolved. Germline V gene lookup returns CDR1 MDHEN and CDR2 SYDVKM. Trimming took 4 bases from V and 0 from J, leaving 10 bases between them. This CDR3 has 15 residues. In nucleotides, the CDR3 is TGTGCCAGCAGTTCTGCAGAACCTAGCAATCAGCCCCAGCATTTT. Its protein product is CASSSAEPSNQPQHF.

The chain uses TRBV5-8 and TRBJ2-1, with 7 nucleotides matching TRBD1. The J segment lost 9 bases and the V segment lost 6 bases, leaving 18 bases of the junction unmatched. This CDR3 is 16 amino acids long. Germline V CDR1 and CDR2: SGHTS, YDEGEE. CDR3 amino acids: CASTTPTGTERGEQFF. In nucleotides, the CDR3 is TGTGCCAGCACAACCCCGACAGGGACGGAACGGGGTGAGCAGTTCTTC.

This chain connects TRBV5-4 to TRBJ1-2, with 10 bases aligning to TRBD1. The V segment lost 0 bases and the J segment 7 bases; nucleotides outside the gene matches: 9. The CDR3 is 16 amino acids. The germline CDR1 and CDR2 sequences are SGHNT and YYREEE (reference sequence). CDR3: CASSLGPTGGASGYTF. DNA for the CDR3: TGTGCCAGCAGCTTGGGCCCGACAGGGGGCGCGTCTGGCTACACCTTC.

V usage is TRBV4-1 and J usage is TRBJ1-3; D may be TRBD1 (6 bases). This CDR3 spans 16 amino acids. Trimming left V 0 bases short and J 0 bases short, with 9 bases between. Germline V gives CDR1 MGHRA, CDR2 YSYEKL. The CDR3 here is CASSQERTASGNTIYF. The CDR3 DNA reads as TGCGCCAGCAGCCAAGAGAGGACAGCCTCTGGAAACACCATATATTTT.

V gene TRBV7-5 combines with J gene TRBJ2-7; the table's D call of TRBD2 was not tested on the DNA. TRBV7-5 is listed as a pseudogene. The CDR3 sequence is 14 residues long. The CDR3 bases are TGTGCCAGAAGCGGGACTAGCGATCCCTACGAGCAGTACTTC. The encoded protein is CARSGTSDPYEQYF.

A remark on this clone: Relative to the germline gene, one junction end is altered; a read error may explain this. This chain connects TRBV3-1 (or the pseudogene TRBV3-2) to TRBJ2-1; D not resolved. The germline CDR1 and CDR2 sequences are LGHDT and YNNKEL (reference sequence). This CDR3 spans 13 amino acids. CDR3 sequence: CASNQITAVEQFF. The CDR3 bases are TGTGCCAGCAACCAAATTACTGCCGTAGAGCAGTTCTTC.

The chain recombines TRBV19 with TRBJ2-1, with 11 bases identical to TRBD2. The V gene end was trimmed by 9 bases and the J gene end by 5 bases; junction bases not matched to a gene: 6. Per germline, CDR1 LNHDA and CDR2 SQIVND (reference sequence). The CDR3 spans 14 residues. The CDR3 DNA sequence: TGTGCCAGCGCCGGACTAGCGGGTGACAATGAGCAGTTCTTC. This sequence encodes CASAGLAGDNEQFF.

This sequence joins TRBV7-2 and TRBJ2-1; D gene ambiguous. There are 14 residues in the CDR3. Trimming shortened V by 2 bases and J by 7 bases, and 12 bases separated the two germline ends. The germline gives CDR1 SGHTA, CDR2 FQGNSA. CDR3 DNA sequence: TGTGCCAGCAGCTTACGTTTGACCGGGAATGAGCAGTTCTTC. Amino acid sequence: CASSLRLTGNEQFF.

The V gene is TRBV27, the J gene TRBJ2-5, with 8 bases that match TRBD1. This CDR3 spans 16 amino acids. V shed 6 bases and J 1 base; nucleotides not matched to a gene: 10. The germline V gene has CDR1 MNHEY and CDR2 SMNVEV (reference sequence). CDR3: CASSRDRWASQETQYF. As DNA, the CDR3 is TGTGCCAGCAGCCGGGACAGGTGGGCCTCCCAAGAGACCCAGTACTTC.

The chain couples TRBV6-2 or TRBV6-3 to TRBJ1-6, with TRBD1 matching 7 bases. Losses at the gene ends were 5 bases for V and 7 bases for J; bases not matched to a gene: 5. The CDR3 spans 14 residues. The germline CDR1 and CDR2 sequences are MNHEY and SVGEGT. In nucleotides, the CDR3 is TGTGCCAGCAGTCAACAGGGGTGGAATTCACCCCTCCACTTT. It encodes CASSQQGWNSPLHF.

This chain connects TRBV6-2 or TRBV6-3 to TRBJ2-3; 7 nucleotides match TRBD2. Germline loops: CDR1 MNHEY, CDR2 SVGEGT. V shed 6 bases, J shed 12 bases, and the junction held 18 bases outside the gene matches. This CDR3 has 15 residues. The CDR3 region is CASSSSTSRPFAQYF. DNA for the CDR3: TGTGCCAGCAGCTCCTCGACTAGCCGACCCTTTGCACAGTATTTT.

This clone came up once. The chain couples TRBV29-1 to TRBJ2-3; the D gene is possibly TRBD1 (6 bases). The CDR3 totals 15 residues. Looked up from germline, CDR1 is SQVTM and CDR2 is ANQGSEA. Trimming removed 0 bases at V and 0 bases at J, with 10 bases between. This CDR3 is CSVEEDRTSTDTQYF. The CDR3 DNA is TGCAGCGTTGAAGAGGACAGAACGAGCACAGATACGCAGTATTTT.

This clone was detected once. V is TRBV7-9 and J is TRBJ2-7; D is possibly TRBD2 (5 bases). V shed 2 bases and J shed 0 bases, with 11 bases lying between them. There are 15 residues in the CDR3. CDR1 and CDR2 from the germline V gene are SEHNR and FQNEAQ (reference sequence). CDR3 loop: CASSLRGSSSYEQYF. As DNA, the CDR3 is TGTGCCAGCAGCTTACGAGGGAGCAGCTCCTACGAGCAGTACTTC.

CDR3 in DNA: TGTGCCTGGAGTGGACTAGATCAGGGGACCCAGTACTTC. Its protein is CAWSGLDQGTQYF. J is TRBJ2-5 and V is TRBV30, with a tentative D call TRBD2 (6 bases). CDR1 and CDR2 from the germline V gene are GTSNPN and SVGIG (reference sequence). Trimming removed 1 base from V and 7 bases from J, with 13 bases in between. The CDR3 extends over 13 amino acids.